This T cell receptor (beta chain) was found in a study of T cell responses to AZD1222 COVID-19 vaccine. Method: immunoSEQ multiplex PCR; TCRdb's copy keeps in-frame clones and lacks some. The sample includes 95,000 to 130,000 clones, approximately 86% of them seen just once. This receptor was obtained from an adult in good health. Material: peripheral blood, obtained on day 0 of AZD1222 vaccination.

CDR3 coding DNA: TGTGCCAGCAGCTTAGGGCGGGGCCGGAGCTCCTATAATTCACCCCTCCACTTT. Its translation is CASSLGRGRSSYNSPLHF. This chain links TRBV11-2 with TRBJ1-6, with D possibly matching TRBD1 (5 bases). The germline gives CDR1 SGHAT, CDR2 FQNNGV. V was trimmed by 1 base and J by 0 bases, leaving 13 bases between them. The CDR3 sequence is 18 residues long.